This T cell receptor (beta chain) was observed in a study of blood T cells in healthy people across ages. Study-level findings and limits: Measured against age, TCR beta diversity per million T cells decreased in a roughly linear manner.

V lost 6 bases and J 0 bases, leaving 10 bases between the germline ends. The CDR3 length is 13 residues. CDR1 is SQVTM, CDR2 ANQGSEA, per germline. It was with a sample-barcoded 5' primer and a J-beta primer mix that a second PCR of about 6 to 12 cycles was run. Via MiXCR, TCRdb re-called the 5' RACE reads, giving one row per CDR3 protein. The sample lists over a million distinct CDR3 sequences; about 42% were seen once. This clonotype occurred a few times. Its antigen is unknown. The material sequenced was blood. This receptor was identified in a woman between 18 and 30 years old in good health. The chain links TRBV29-1 to TRBJ2-3; D is ambiguous. As DNA, the CDR3 is TGCAGCGTCCGACCGGGTAGCACAGATACGCAGTATTTT. This codes for CSVRPGSTDTQYF.